This is a list of T cell receptor beta chains from one sample in a study of cytomegalovirus exposure and HLA in healthy donors. Sequenced by immunoSEQ multiplex PCR; TCRdb stores in-frame clones only, minus some. The table shows roughly 310,000 clones, with roughly 87% occurring only once. Sequenced material: PBMCs. These receptors were collected from a man under 40 in good health and CMV-seronegative. Both conserved end residues are part of each CDR3.

V,CDR3
TRBV7-7,CASSLAGTDNYGYTF
TRBV9,CASSVDRRFNYGYTF
TRBV6-1,CASSEIDRGFSPLHF
TRBV4-3,CASSQEGAPNSGNTIYF
TRBV5-1,CASSLGQGVRNEQYF
TRBV7-9,CASSSGSGGWGGDGYTF
TRBV13,CASSVGTGKVF
TRBV7-9,CASSRPEKNEQFF
TRBV23-1,CASSQTNRQGFHYYEQYF
TRBV25-1,CASSNRLEGSGNTIYF
TRBV6-6,CASSYSIGGEAFF
TRBV11-2,CASSPPTGGGQETQYF
TRBV4-3,CASSQDHRAVGPIYF
TRBV12-5,CASGGRNTEAFF
TRBV13,CASSPNPGTPLHF
TRBV6-4,CASSARGQGNTEAFF
TRBV4-3,CASSQAVEQPQHF
TRBV27,CASVRLAGMSEQFF
TRBV9,CASSVAARGSQETQYF
TRBV19,CASSRMTGGSEQYF
TRBV7-6,CASSNSVPYIF
TRBV15,CATSRDPRGQGFNEQFF
TRBV13,CASSPQGRGGTDTQYF